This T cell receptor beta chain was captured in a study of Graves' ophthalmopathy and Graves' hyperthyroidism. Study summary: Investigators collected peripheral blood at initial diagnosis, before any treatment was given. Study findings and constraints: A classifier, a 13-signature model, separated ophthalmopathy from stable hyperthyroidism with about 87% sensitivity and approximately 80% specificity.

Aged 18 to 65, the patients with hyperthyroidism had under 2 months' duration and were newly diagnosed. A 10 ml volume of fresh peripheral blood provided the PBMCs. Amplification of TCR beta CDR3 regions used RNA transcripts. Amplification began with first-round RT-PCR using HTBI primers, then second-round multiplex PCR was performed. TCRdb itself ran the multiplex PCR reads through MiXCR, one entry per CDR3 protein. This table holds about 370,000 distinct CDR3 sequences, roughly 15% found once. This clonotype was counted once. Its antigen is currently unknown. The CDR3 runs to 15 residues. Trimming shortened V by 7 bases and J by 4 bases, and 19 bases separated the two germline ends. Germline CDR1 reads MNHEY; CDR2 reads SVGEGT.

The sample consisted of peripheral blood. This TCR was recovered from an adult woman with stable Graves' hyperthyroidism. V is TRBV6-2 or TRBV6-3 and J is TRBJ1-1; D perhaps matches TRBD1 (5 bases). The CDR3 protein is CASNLGTTGGTEAFF. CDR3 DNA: TGTGCCAGCAACCTAGGGACGACCGGGGGCACTGAAGCTTTCTTT.